This TCR beta chain comes out of a study of metastatic and nonmetastatic thyroid tumors. Study-level information: Repertoire comparison spanned blood and tumor or nodule tissue of malignant and benign thyroid patients.

In the authors' workflow: It was from CDR3 differences across clinicopathological groups that a distant-metastasis classifier for papillary thyroid cancer was built. MiXCR reprocessed the PCR reads for TCRdb. TCRdb's processing, not the authors', yielded these V and J calls. The sample yields 17,000 or so clones, about a quarter seen once. General observations from the study: Reportedly, malignant thyroid tumors had significantly higher TCR beta diversity than benign nodules, in blood and tumor.

This CDR3 region has 16 residues. Germline assignment: CDR1 KGHSH and CDR2 LQKENI. After removal of 2 bases from V and 6 bases from J, the junction contained 11 bases not matched to a gene. Every patient was untreated before thyroid surgery. The sample holds a few counts of this clone. Its antigen remains unknown. This chain connects TRBV18 to TRBJ1-2; 8 nucleotides line up with TRBD1. The sequencing input was adjacent normal tissue. The receptor was derived from a female donor with papillary thyroid cancer or a benign thyroid nodule (not recorded which). Some clones in this sample may be carry-over from other donors' samples. This CDR3 reads CASSPEAAGGLDGYTF. The DNA of the CDR3 is TGTGCCAGCTCACCAGAGGCCGCAGGGGGCCTTGATGGCTACACCTTC.